This section outlines one T cell receptor (beta chain) sequence together with its context. This specimen belongs to a study of technical replicates of blood from several donors. Per the germline V gene, CDR1 is SQVTM and CDR2 is ANQGSEA. Between the trimmed V and J ends, which lost 3 bases and 3 bases, there was a span of 5 bases. This CDR3 is built from 11 residues. Generated by immunoSEQ multiplex PCR, the TCRdb table keeps only in-frame clones and is missing some. This sample carries 80,000 or so clones, approximately 94% of them seen once, and the ten largest clones take about 0.4%. The chain recombines TRBV29-1 with TRBJ2-5; D is perhaps TRBD1 (5 bases). This receptor was obtained from a human donor in good health. Sequencing was done on a sample of T cells isolated from PBMCs. The CDR3 spells CSVETEETQYF. Here the CDR3 DNA reads TGCAGCGTTGAGACAGAAGAGACCCAGTACTTC.